One T cell receptor beta chain is described in this entry. The data were obtained in a study of blood T cell repertoires in COVID-19. Study background: Whether acute or convalescent, the COVID-19 samples came from the United States, Italy and Spain. T cells, B-cell-depleted T cells, or PBMCs supplied cDNA or gDNA.

Original methodology: By means of reference gene primer amplification, nucleated cell counts were estimated. Here immunoSEQ multiplex PCR was the method, and the copy in TCRdb shows in-frame clones only, minus some. Clonal size and the V and J genes are those of that table, whereas D and trimming came from the DNA. The sample has 6,000 or so clones, around 80% seen once; the top ten hold 9.5% to 15%. CDR3 length equals 12 residues. Per the germline V gene, CDR1 is KGHSH and CDR2 is LQKENI. Trimming took off 0 bases at V and 7 bases at J, with 6 bases between the two ends. This TCR was recovered from a human donor with active COVID-19. The donor label of this sample is uncertain. The V and J genes are TRBV18 and TRBJ1-1; D is uncertain. Sequencing was done on a sample of peripheral blood. Here the CDR3 DNA reads TGTGCCAGCTCACCACCGTCCCGTGAAGCTTTCTTT. Amino acids: CASSPPSREAFF.